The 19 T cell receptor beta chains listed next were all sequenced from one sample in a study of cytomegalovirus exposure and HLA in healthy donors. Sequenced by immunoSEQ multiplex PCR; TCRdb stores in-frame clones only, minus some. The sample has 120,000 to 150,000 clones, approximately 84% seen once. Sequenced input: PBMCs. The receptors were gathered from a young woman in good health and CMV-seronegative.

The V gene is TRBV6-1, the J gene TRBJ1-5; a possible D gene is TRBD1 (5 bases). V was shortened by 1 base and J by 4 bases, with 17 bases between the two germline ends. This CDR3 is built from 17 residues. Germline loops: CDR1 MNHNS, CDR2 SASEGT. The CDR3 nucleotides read TGTGCCAGCAGTGAAGGGTTGGGGGGAACAAGGAATCAGCCCCAGCATTTT. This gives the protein CASSEGLGGTRNQPQHF.

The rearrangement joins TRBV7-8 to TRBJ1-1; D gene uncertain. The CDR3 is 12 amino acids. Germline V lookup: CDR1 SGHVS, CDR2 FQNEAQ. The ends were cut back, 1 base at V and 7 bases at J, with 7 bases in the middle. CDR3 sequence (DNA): TGTGCCAGCAGCTTAGGGGCGTTTGAAGCTTTCTTT. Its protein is CASSLGAFEAFF.

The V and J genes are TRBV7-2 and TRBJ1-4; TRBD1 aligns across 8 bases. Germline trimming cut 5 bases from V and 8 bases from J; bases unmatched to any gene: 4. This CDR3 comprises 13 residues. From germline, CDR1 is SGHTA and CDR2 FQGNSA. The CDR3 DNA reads TGTGCCAGCAGCATGAGACAGGGGGAAAAACTGTTTTTT. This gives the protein CASSMRQGEKLFF.

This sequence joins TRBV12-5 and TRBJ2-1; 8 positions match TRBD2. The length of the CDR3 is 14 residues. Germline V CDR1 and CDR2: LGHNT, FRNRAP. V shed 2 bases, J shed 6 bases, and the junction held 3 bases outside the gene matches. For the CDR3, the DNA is TGTGCTAGTGGTTTGCGGACTAGCAGCAATGAGCAGTTCTTC. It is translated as CASGLRTSSNEQFF.

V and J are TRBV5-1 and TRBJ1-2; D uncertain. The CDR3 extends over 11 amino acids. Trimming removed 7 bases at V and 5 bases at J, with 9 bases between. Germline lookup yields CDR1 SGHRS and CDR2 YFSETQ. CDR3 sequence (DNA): TGCGCCAGCCGAACGGTTTATGGCTACACCTTC. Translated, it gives CASRTVYGYTF.

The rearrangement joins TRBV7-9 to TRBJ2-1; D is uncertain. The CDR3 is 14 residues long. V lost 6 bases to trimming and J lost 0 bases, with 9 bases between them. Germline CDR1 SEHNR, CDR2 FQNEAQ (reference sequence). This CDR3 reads CASSLSYSYNEQFF. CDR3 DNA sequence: TGTGCCAGCAGTCTTTCCTACTCCTACAATGAGCAGTTCTTC. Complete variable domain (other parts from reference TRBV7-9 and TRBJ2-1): DTGVSQNPRHKITKRGQNVTFRCDPISEHNRLYWYRQTLGQGPEFLTYFQNEAQLEKSRLLSDRFSAERPKGSFSTLEIQRTEQGDSAMYLCASSLSYSYNEQFFGPGTRLTVL.

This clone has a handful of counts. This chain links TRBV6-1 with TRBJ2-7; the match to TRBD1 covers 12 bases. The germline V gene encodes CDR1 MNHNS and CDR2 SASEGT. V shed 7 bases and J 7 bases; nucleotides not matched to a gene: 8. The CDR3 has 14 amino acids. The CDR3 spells CASISRDRGLEQYF. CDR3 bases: TGTGCCAGCATTAGCCGGGACAGGGGGCTTGAGCAGTACTTC.

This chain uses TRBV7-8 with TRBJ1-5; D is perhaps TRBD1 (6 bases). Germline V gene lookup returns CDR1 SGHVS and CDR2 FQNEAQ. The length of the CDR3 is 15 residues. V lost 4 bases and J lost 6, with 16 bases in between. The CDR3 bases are TGTGCCAGCAGCTGGCGGGGGGCGCCCGGTCAGCCCCAGCATTTT. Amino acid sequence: CASSWRGAPGQPQHF.

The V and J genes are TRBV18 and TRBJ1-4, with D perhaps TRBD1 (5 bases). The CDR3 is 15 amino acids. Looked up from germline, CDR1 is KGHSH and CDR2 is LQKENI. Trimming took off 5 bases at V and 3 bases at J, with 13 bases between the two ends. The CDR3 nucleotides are TGTGCCAGCTCAGCTGACAGTCCTTCTAATGAAAAACTGTTTTTT. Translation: CASSADSPSNEKLFF.

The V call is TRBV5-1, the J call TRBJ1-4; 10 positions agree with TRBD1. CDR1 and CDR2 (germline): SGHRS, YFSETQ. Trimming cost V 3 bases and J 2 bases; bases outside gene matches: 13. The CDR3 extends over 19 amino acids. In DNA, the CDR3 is TGCGCCAGCAGCTCGGGACAGGGGATGACATATGCTACTAATGAAAAACTGTTTTTT. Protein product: CASSSGQGMTYATNEKLFF.

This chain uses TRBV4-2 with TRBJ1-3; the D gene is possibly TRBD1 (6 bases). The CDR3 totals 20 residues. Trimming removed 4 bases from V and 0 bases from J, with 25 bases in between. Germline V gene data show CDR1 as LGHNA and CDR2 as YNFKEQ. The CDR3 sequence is CASSLSIFRGRTSSGNTIYF. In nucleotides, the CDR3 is TGTGCCAGCAGCCTTTCGATTTTCAGGGGACGGACGTCCTCTGGAAACACCATATATTTT.

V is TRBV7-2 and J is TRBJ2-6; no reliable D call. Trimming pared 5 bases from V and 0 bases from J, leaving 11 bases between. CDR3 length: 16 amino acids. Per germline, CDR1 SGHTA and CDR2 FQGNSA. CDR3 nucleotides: TGTGCCAGCAGCCCGTCTCCCCCCTCTGGGGCCAACGTCCTGACTTTC. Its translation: CASSPSPPSGANVLTF.

In DNA, the CDR3 is TGTGCCAGCAGCCCGACTCCACTACAGGGGACTGAAGCTTTCTTT. Its protein is CASSPTPLQGTEAFF. The chain carries TRBV9 and TRBJ1-1; 7 bases agree with TRBD1. CDR1 is SGDLS and CDR2 is YYNGEE in the germline V gene. There are 15 residues in the CDR3. V shed 4 bases, J shed 5 bases, and the junction held 11 bases outside the gene matches.

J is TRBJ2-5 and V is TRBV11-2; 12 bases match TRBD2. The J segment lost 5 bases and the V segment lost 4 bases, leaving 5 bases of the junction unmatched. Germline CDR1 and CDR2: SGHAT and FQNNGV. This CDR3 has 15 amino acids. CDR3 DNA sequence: TGTGCCAGCAGCTCCACTAGCGGGGGGCAGGAGACCCAGTACTTC. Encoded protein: CASSSTSGGQETQYF.

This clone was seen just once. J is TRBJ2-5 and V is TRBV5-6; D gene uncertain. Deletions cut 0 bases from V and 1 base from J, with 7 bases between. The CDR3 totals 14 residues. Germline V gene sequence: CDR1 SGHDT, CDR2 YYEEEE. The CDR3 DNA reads TGTGCCAGCAGCTTGGCGGGTAGCCAAGAGACCCAGTACTTC. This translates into CASSLAGSQETQYF.

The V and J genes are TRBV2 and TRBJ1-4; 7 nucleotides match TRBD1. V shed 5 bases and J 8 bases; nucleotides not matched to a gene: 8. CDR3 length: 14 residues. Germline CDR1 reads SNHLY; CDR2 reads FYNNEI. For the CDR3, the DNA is TGTGCCAGCAGTACTACCACAGGGGCCGAAAAACTGTTTTTT. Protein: CASSTTTGAEKLFF.

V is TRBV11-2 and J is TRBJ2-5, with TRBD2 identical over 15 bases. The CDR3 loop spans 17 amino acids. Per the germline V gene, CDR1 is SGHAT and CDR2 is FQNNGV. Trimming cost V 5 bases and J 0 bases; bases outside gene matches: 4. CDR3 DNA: TGTGCCAGCAGCAAGGGGACTAGCGGGGGGAACCAAGAGACCCAGTACTTC. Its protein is CASSKGTSGGNQETQYF.

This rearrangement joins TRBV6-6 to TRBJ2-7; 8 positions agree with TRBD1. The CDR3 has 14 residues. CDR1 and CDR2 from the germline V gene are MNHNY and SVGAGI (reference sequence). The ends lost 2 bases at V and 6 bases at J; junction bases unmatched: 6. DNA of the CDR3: TGTGCCAGCAGTTACGGACAGGGATTCGGCGAGCAGTACTTC. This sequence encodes CASSYGQGFGEQYF.

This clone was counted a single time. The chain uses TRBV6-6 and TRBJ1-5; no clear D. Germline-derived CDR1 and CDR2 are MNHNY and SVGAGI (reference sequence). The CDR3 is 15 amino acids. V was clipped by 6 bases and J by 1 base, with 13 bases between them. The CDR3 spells CASRFGRASNQPQHF. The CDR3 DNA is TGTGCCAGCAGGTTCGGAAGAGCGAGCAATCAGCCCCAGCATTTT.